These 20 T cell receptor beta chains were all obtained from the same sample, sequenced in a study of long-term antiretroviral therapy in people with HIV. immunoSEQ v3.0 was run at survey level. Assay: immunoSEQ multiplex PCR; the TCRdb copy retains only in-frame clones and omits some. The repertoire holds 30,000 to 40,000 clones, with under 90% as singletons. This specimen was unsorted PBMCs, taken 0.4 years before starting antiretroviral therapy. The receptors here all came from a man aged 18 to 30 with HIV.

This clone was picked up one time. This chain joins TRBV27 and TRBJ1-5; the D is unclear. V was shortened by 0 bases and J by 3 bases, with 6 bases between the two germline ends. Germline-derived CDR1 and CDR2 are MNHEY and SMNVEV (reference sequence). CDR3 size: 14 residues. CDR3 residues: CASSLSGLNQPQHF. CDR3 nucleotides: TGTGCCAGCAGTTTATCCGGACTCAATCAGCCCCAGCATTTT.

The chain links TRBV6-5 to TRBJ1-5; D gene unclear. From germline, CDR1 is MNHEY and CDR2 SVGAGI. The V and J ends lost 6 bases and 0 bases respectively, with 12 bases between them. The CDR3 is 15 amino acids. In DNA form, the CDR3 reads TGTGCCAGCAGCCCATTGGTAAATAGCAATCAGCCCCAGCATTTT. It yields the protein CASSPLVNSNQPQHF.

V gene TRBV19 combines with J gene TRBJ2-2; perhaps D is TRBD1 or TRBD2 (5 bases each). The CDR3 runs 17 residues. Trimming took 8 bases from V and 1 from J, leaving 20 bases between them. CDR1 and CDR2 (germline): LNHDA, SQIVND (reference sequence). The CDR3 spells CASRETRGGGNTGELFF. The CDR3 region has the DNA TGTGCCAGTCGAGAGACAAGGGGCGGAGGGAACACCGGGGAGCTGTTTTTT.

The rearrangement uses TRBV21-1 and TRBJ1-2; TRBD1, the D gene given by the table, was not confirmed from the DNA. TRBV21-1 counts as a pseudogene. The CDR3 length is 16 residues. CDR3 sequence (DNA): TGTGCCAGCAGCAAAGCCCCCGGACAGGAACCCTATGGCTACACCTTC. It codes for CASSKAPGQEPYGYTF.

This clone was seen just once. The chain couples TRBV27 to TRBJ2-7, with D maybe TRBD2 (5 bases). This CDR3 has 16 amino acids. The germline V gene has CDR1 MNHEY and CDR2 SMNVEV (reference sequence). V was trimmed by 5 bases and J by 6 bases, leaving 23 bases between them. The CDR3 protein is CASSPLQAAPLGEQYF. Here the CDR3 DNA reads TGTGCCAGCAGTCCTCTCCAAGCGGCTCCCCTGGGCGAGCAGTACTTC.

This chain connects TRBV29-1 to TRBJ2-7; TRBD2 matches at 7 bases. After removal of 6 bases from V and 0 bases from J, the junction contained 8 bases not matched to a gene. The germline CDR1 and CDR2 sequences are SQVTM and ANQGSEA. The CDR3 is 14 residues long. The CDR3 sequence is CSVLGRGSSYEQYF. The CDR3 DNA is TGCAGCGTCTTAGGGAGGGGAAGCTCCTACGAGCAGTACTTC.

The chain is built from TRBV28 and TRBJ1-1, with D hard to call. Trimming took off 5 bases at V and 1 base at J, with 11 bases between the two ends. The length of the CDR3 is 14 residues. CDR1 and CDR2 from the germline V gene are MDHEN and SYDVKM. CDR3 in DNA: TGTGCCAGCAGTCCCTACCACAGGAACACTGAAGCTTTCTTT. It encodes CASSPYHRNTEAFF.

The chain recombines TRBV9 with TRBJ1-1; D is unresolved. This CDR3 spans 15 amino acids. Germline V gene lookup returns CDR1 SGDLS and CDR2 YYNGEE. Trimming pared 2 bases from V and 0 bases from J, leaving 11 bases between. The CDR3 protein is CASSVYKSLNTEAFF. The CDR3 coding sequence is TGTGCCAGCAGCGTCTACAAGTCTCTGAACACTGAAGCTTTCTTT.

The chain has TRBV11-2 and TRBJ2-7; 8 bases line up with TRBD2. The CDR3 has 14 amino acids. The V gene's germline CDR1 is SGHAT and CDR2 FQNNGV. The trim removed 7 bases at V and 3 bases at J, leaving 8 bases unmatched. Written as DNA, the CDR3 is TGTGCCAGCACCGTAGCGGGGTATGGCTACGAGCAGTACTTC. It encodes CASTVAGYGYEQYF.

J is TRBJ1-2 and V is TRBV4-1; D call uncertain. V was pared by 3 bases and J by 8 bases, with 13 bases between. This CDR3 comprises 13 residues. Germline CDR1 MGHRA, CDR2 YSYEKL. The CDR3 protein is CASSQETLWGYTF. CDR3 nucleotides: TGCGCCAGCAGCCAGGAAACCCTGTGGGGCTACACCTTC.

The rearrangement links TRBV7-2 to TRBJ2-6; D gene uncertain. Trimming took 10 bases from V and 0 from J, leaving 13 bases between them. The CDR3 runs 15 residues. Germline V CDR1 and CDR2: SGHTA, FQGNSA. CDR3 in DNA: TGTGCCACCACGGCCGGCGGCTCTGGGGCCAACGTCCTGACTTTC. It yields the protein CATTAGGSGANVLTF.

This sequence joins TRBV5-1 and TRBJ2-1, with 12 bases lining up with TRBD2. The V gene's germline CDR1 is SGHRS and CDR2 YFSETQ. With V trimmed by 4 bases and J by 7 bases, 15 bases remained unmatched. The CDR3 contains 18 residues. CDR3 in DNA: TGCGCCAGCAGCAAAAGGGGTAGACTAGCGGGAGATTTAAATGAGCAGTTCTTC. Translated, it gives CASSKRGRLAGDLNEQFF. Complete variable domain (other parts from reference TRBV5-1 and TRBJ2-1): KAGVTQTPRYLIKTRGQQVTLSCSPISGHRSVSWYQQTPGQGLQFLFEYFSETQRNKGNFPGRFSGRQFSNSRSEMNVSTLELGDSALYLCASSKRGRLAGDLNEQFFGPGTRLTVL.

Comment on this clone: The junction departs from germline at one end; a sequencing error may be responsible. The J gene is TRBJ2-7, the V gene TRBV7-7; possibly TRBD1 for D (5 bases). Per germline, CDR1 SSHAT and CDR2 FNYEAQ (reference sequence). There are 13 residues in the CDR3. The CDR3 region has the DNA TGTGCTAGCAGCCTAGGGGATTTCTACGAGCAGTACTTC. Translation gives CASSLGDFYEQYF.

J is TRBJ2-2 and V is TRBV5-4, with D maybe TRBD2 (5 bases). V was cut by 4 bases and J by 3 bases, with 13 bases left in between. CDR3 size: 15 residues. CDR1 SGHNT and CDR2 YYREEE come from the germline V gene (reference sequence). CDR3 DNA sequence: TGTGCCAGCAGCGATTTTCGTAGCGACACCGGGGAGCTGTTTTTT. It yields the protein CASSDFRSDTGELFF. Supplemented by reference TRBV5-4 and TRBJ2-2, the full variable domain reads ETGVTQSPTHLIKTRGQQVTLRCSSQSGHNTVSWYQQALGQGPQFIFQYYREEENGRGNFPPRFSGLQFPNYSSELNVNALELDDSALYLCASSDFRSDTGELFFGEGSRLTVL.

This clone was detected only once. The chain employs TRBV10-3 and TRBJ1-2; a possible D gene is TRBD1 (6 bases). Germline V gives CDR1 ENHRY, CDR2 SYGVKD. V was cut by 4 bases and J by 8 bases, with 17 bases left in between. This CDR3 spans 14 amino acids. The CDR3 spells CAISASGETWGYTF. The CDR3 nucleotides read TGTGCCATCAGTGCTTCAGGGGAAACGTGGGGCTACACCTTC.

V usage is TRBV7-2 and J usage is TRBJ2-7, with TRBD1 matching 9 bases. Germline CDR1 is SGHTA and CDR2 is FQGNSA. Losses at the gene ends were 3 bases for V and 4 bases for J; bases not matched to a gene: 7. There are 15 residues in the CDR3. The CDR3 DNA is TGTGCCAGCAGCTTTTCCGGGACAGGGCCATACGAGCAGTACTTC. Translation gives CASSFSGTGPYEQYF.

The chain employs TRBV18 and TRBJ2-2, with a weak D call TRBD1 (5 bases). This CDR3 has 13 amino acids. Trimming took off 3 bases at V and 4 bases at J, with 6 bases between the two ends. Germline CDR1 reads KGHSH; CDR2 reads LQKENI. The CDR3 region is CASSPQGTGELFF. The CDR3 DNA reads TGTGCCAGCTCACCGCAGGGCACCGGGGAGCTGTTTTTT. Drawing the rest from reference TRBV18 and TRBJ2-2, the complete variable domain is NAGVMQNPRHLVRRRGQEARLRCSPMKGHSHVYWYRQLPEEGLKFMVYLQKENIIDESGMPKERFSAEFPKEGPSILRIQQVVRGDSAAYFCASSPQGTGELFFGEGSRLTVL.

The chain is built from TRBV6-6 and TRBJ2-2, with 10 bases that match TRBD1. The CDR3 consists of 15 residues. Losses at the gene ends were 0 bases for V and 7 bases for J; bases not matched to a gene: 2. Germline V gene sequence: CDR1 MNHNY, CDR2 SVGAGI (reference sequence). CDR3 sequence (DNA): TGTGCCAGCAGTTACTCGGACAGGGGGAGCGGGGAGCTGTTTTTT. The encoded protein is CASSYSDRGSGELFF.

The chain is built from TRBV4-2 and TRBJ1-3; D is possibly TRBD1 (6 bases). The CDR3 is 15 residues long. V shed 4 bases and J shed 2 bases, with 12 bases lying between them. CDR1 is LGHNA, CDR2 YNFKEQ, per germline. The CDR3 region has the DNA TGTGCCAGCAGCCCAACGAGGGGGACTGGAAACACCATATATTTT. This gives the protein CASSPTRGTGNTIYF.

The chain joins TRBV28 to TRBJ1-1; D uncertain. The CDR3 consists of 12 residues. Between the trimmed V and J ends, which lost 2 bases and 2 bases, there was a span of 3 bases. The germline CDR1 and CDR2 sequences are MDHEN and SYDVKM. This CDR3 reads CASSLRNTEAFF. For the CDR3, the DNA is TGTGCCAGCAGTTTAAGAAACACTGAAGCTTTCTTT.